The 32 T cell receptor beta chains below come from one sample, sequenced in a study of blood T cell repertoires in COVID-19. Data came from immunoSEQ multiplex PCR; TCRdb stores just in-frame clones and leaves some out. The table lists approximately 100,000 clones, 80% to 85% of them singletons, with around 6.5% in the top ten. The sequenced sample consisted of peripheral blood. These receptors were taken from a man between 60 and 75 years old with acute or convalescent COVID-19.

The V gene is TRBV20-1, the J gene TRBJ2-1; D is ambiguous. The V gene's germline CDR1 is DFQATT and CDR2 SNEGSKA (reference sequence). The V gene lost 3 bases and the J gene lost 4 bases, with 13 bases spanning the gap. The CDR3 covers 14 residues. CDR3 nucleotide sequence: TGCAGTGCTAGTATCCCGGGTGGGTACAATGAGCAGTTCTTC. The encoded protein is CSASIPGGYNEQFF.

This clone was seen a handful of times. This chain joins TRBV27 and TRBJ2-5, with 9 bases lining up with TRBD1. Germline values: CDR1 MNHEY, CDR2 SMNVEV (reference sequence). CDR3 length: 14 residues. The trim removed 4 bases at V and 6 bases at J, leaving 6 bases unmatched. For the CDR3, the DNA is TGTGCCAGCAGTTCGGGACAGGGCGTAAAGACCCAGTACTTC. Protein product: CASSSGQGVKTQYF.

The V and J genes are TRBV15 and TRBJ2-3, with TRBD2 identical over 13 bases. Trimming took 6 bases from V and 3 from J; bases not matched to a gene: 0. In germline, CDR1 is LNHNV, CDR2 YYDKDF (reference sequence). CDR3 size: 14 residues. CDR3 region: CATRGLAGTDTQYF. In nucleotides, the CDR3 is TGTGCCACCAGGGGACTAGCGGGGACAGATACGCAGTATTTT.

This clone has just a few counts. The chain joins TRBV6-5 to TRBJ1-1, with 9 bases aligning to TRBD1. The length of the CDR3 is 13 residues. The germline V gene encodes CDR1 MNHEY and CDR2 SVGAGI. V lost 4 bases, J lost 5 bases, and 2 bases stayed unmatched. CDR3 loop: CASSFGQGTEAFF. The CDR3 nucleotides are TGTGCCAGCAGTTTTGGACAGGGGACTGAAGCTTTCTTT.

The chain carries TRBV5-1 and TRBJ1-6, with D possibly being TRBD1 (5 bases). Germline CDR1 and CDR2: SGHRS and YFSETQ. V dropped 0 bases and J dropped 10 bases, with 14 bases sitting between them. The CDR3 is 15 amino acids. In DNA, the CDR3 is TGCGCCAGCAGCTTGGCCGAAGGGGCAGGCTCACCCCTCCACTTT. This gives the protein CASSLAEGAGSPLHF.

The rearrangement links TRBV5-1 to TRBJ1-1; D is unresolved. The CDR3 contains 13 residues. From germline, CDR1 is SGHRS and CDR2 YFSETQ. V was cut by 1 base and J by 1 base, with 5 bases left in between. The CDR3 reads CASSLIGNTEAFF. CDR3 coding DNA: TGCGCCAGCAGCTTGATCGGGAACACTGAAGCTTTCTTT. Complete variable domain (other parts from reference TRBV5-1 and TRBJ1-1): KAGVTQTPRYLIKTRGQQVTLSCSPISGHRSVSWYQQTPGQGLQFLFEYFSETQRNKGNFPGRFSGRQFSNSRSEMNVSTLELGDSALYLCASSLIGNTEAFFGQGTRLTVV.

This clone was recorded only once. The chain employs TRBV2 and TRBJ2-7; 8 bases match TRBD1. The CDR3 has 14 amino acids. V trimming: 6 bases; J trimming: 1 base; junction bases outside the gene matches: 5. Germline CDR1 SNHLY, CDR2 FYNNEI. The CDR3 loop is CASRWDRRSYEQYF. The CDR3 coding sequence is TGTGCCAGCAGATGGGACAGGCGATCCTACGAGCAGTACTTC.

The chain carries TRBV27 and TRBJ1-5, with 8 bases aligning to TRBD1. V shed 2 bases and J 0 bases; nucleotides not matched to a gene: 3. Germline V CDR1 and CDR2: MNHEY, SMNVEV (reference sequence). The CDR3 has 16 amino acids. This CDR3 reads CASSLGQGYSNQPQHF. The CDR3 DNA is TGTGCCAGCAGTTTAGGACAGGGATATAGCAATCAGCCCCAGCATTTT.

This clone was seen a handful of times. This rearrangement joins TRBV18 to TRBJ1-2; 9 bases are shared with TRBD1. This CDR3 spans 15 amino acids. The germline gives CDR1 KGHSH, CDR2 LQKENI. The J segment lost 6 bases and the V segment lost 3 bases, leaving 8 bases of the junction unmatched. DNA of the CDR3: TGTGCCAGCTCACCCCGGACAGGGGTGCCTGATGGCTACACCTTC. Translated, it gives CASSPRTGVPDGYTF.

The chain employs TRBV9 and TRBJ1-1, with D hard to call. This CDR3 comprises 16 residues. The germline V gene has CDR1 SGDLS and CDR2 YYNGEE. V lost 0 bases, J lost 10 bases, and 22 bases lay in between. This CDR3 is CASSVDGVGGFESAFF. CDR3 sequence (DNA): TGTGCCAGCAGCGTAGACGGGGTAGGTGGGTTCGAATCAGCTTTCTTT.

This CDR3 is CASTHIPDNEQFF. Written as DNA, the CDR3 is TGTGCCAGCACCCACATCCCCGACAATGAGCAGTTCTTC. The chain joins TRBV11-2 to TRBJ2-1; D gene ambiguous. V was clipped by 7 bases and J by 5 bases, with 12 bases between them. Germline-derived CDR1 and CDR2 are SGHAT and FQNNGV. CDR3 length: 13 residues. Variable domain in full (rest from reference TRBV11-2 and TRBJ2-1): EAGVAQSPRYKIIEKRQSVAFWCNPISGHATLYWYQQILGQGPKLLIQFQNNGVVDDSQLPKDRFSAERLKGVDSTLKIQPAKLEDSAVYLCASTHIPDNEQFFGPGTRLTVL.

The rearrangement links TRBV4-1 to TRBJ1-1, with D unresolved. V lost 6 bases, J lost 1 base, and 12 bases lay in between. CDR1 is MGHRA, CDR2 YSYEKL, per germline. The CDR3 sequence is 14 residues long. CDR3: CASSKTPENTEAFF. The CDR3, as DNA: TGCGCCAGCAGTAAGACACCTGAGAACACTGAAGCTTTCTTT.

The chain combines TRBV6-5 with TRBJ2-7; TRBD2 matches at 13 bases. Trimming took 8 bases from V and 3 from J; bases not matched to a gene: 7. The CDR3 consists of 15 residues. Germline CDR1 and CDR2: MNHEY and SVGAGI. The CDR3 is CASDSGTSGDYEQYF. In DNA, the CDR3 is TGTGCCAGCGACTCCGGGACTAGCGGGGACTACGAGCAGTACTTC.

The chain recombines TRBV4-1 with TRBJ2-2; TRBD2 matches at 9 bases. Germline CDR1 is MGHRA and CDR2 is YSYEKL. CDR3 size: 16 residues. The V and J ends lost 2 bases and 6 bases, in that order; junction bases with no gene match: 7. DNA for the CDR3: TGCGCCAGCAGCCAACCTAGCGGGGCGAGTCCCGGGGAGCTGTTTTTT. Translating gives CASSQPSGASPGELFF.

This chain uses TRBV19 with TRBJ1-1, with D possibly being TRBD1 (6 bases). This CDR3 has 13 amino acids. Looked up from germline, CDR1 is LNHDA and CDR2 is SQIVND (reference sequence). The V gene lost 6 bases and the J gene lost 3 bases, with 11 bases spanning the gap. CDR3 bases: TGTGCCAGTAGACAGGGAAGGGACACTGAAGCTTTCTTT. It codes for CASRQGRDTEAFF.

This chain connects TRBV10-2 to TRBJ1-5; 8 bases are a match to TRBD1. The ends lost 7 bases at V and 7 bases at J; junction bases unmatched: 9. Germline V lookup: CDR1 WSHSY, CDR2 SAAADI. This CDR3 has 14 amino acids. CDR3 DNA: TGCGCCAGCACCGAACAGGGGGTAGGGCAGCCCCAGCATTTT. The encoded protein is CASTEQGVGQPQHF.

The V call is TRBV30, the J call TRBJ1-2, with 8 bases that match TRBD1. The trim removed 1 base at V and 6 bases at J, leaving 1 base unmatched. The CDR3 is 12 amino acids. CDR1 is GTSNPN and CDR2 is SVGIG in the germline V gene (reference sequence). CDR3 residues: CAWSATGDGYTF. Written as DNA, the CDR3 is TGTGCCTGGAGTGCGACAGGGGATGGCTACACCTTC.

In this sample, this clone turned up a few times. The chain links TRBV12-5 to TRBJ2-7, with 10 nucleotides matching TRBD2. The germline V gene encodes CDR1 LGHNT and CDR2 FRNRAP. The J segment lost 3 bases and the V segment lost 1 base, leaving 0 bases of the junction unmatched. CDR3 length equals 14 residues. Written as DNA, the CDR3 is TGTGCTAGTGGTTTGGCTAGCGGGGGCTACGAGCAGTACTTC. Residues: CASGLASGGYEQYF.

The chain recombines TRBV6-5 with TRBJ2-3, with 7 bases lining up with TRBD1. With 7 bases clipped from V and 2 bases from J, the junction kept 6 bases outside the gene matches. There are 14 residues in the CDR3. Germline V gives CDR1 MNHEY, CDR2 SVGAGI. CDR3 residues: CASKTGTDTDTQYF. CDR3 nucleotide sequence: TGTGCCAGCAAAACCGGGACAGACACAGATACGCAGTATTTT.

This chain links TRBV5-6 with TRBJ1-1; 8 bases fit TRBD1. J lost 3 bases, V lost 1 base, and 5 bases had no gene match. The CDR3 runs to 15 residues. CDR1 SGHDT and CDR2 YYEEEE come from the germline V gene. For the CDR3, the DNA is TGTGCCAGCAGCTTGTCGGGGGGACAGGACACTGAAGCTTTCTTT. Translation: CASSLSGGQDTEAFF. The full variable domain, in which reference TRBV5-6 and TRBJ1-1 provide the parts outside the CDR3, is DAGVTQSPTHLIKTRGQQVTLRCSPKSGHDTVSWYQQALGQGPQFIFQYYEEEERQRGNFPDRFSGHQFPNYSSELNVNALLLGDSALYLCASSLSGGQDTEAFFGQGTRLTVV.

The chain has TRBV19 and TRBJ1-3; 8 positions match TRBD1. Germline-derived CDR1 and CDR2 are LNHDA and SQIVND (reference sequence). CDR3 size: 15 residues. The J segment lost 0 bases and the V segment lost 5 bases, leaving 3 bases of the junction unmatched. The CDR3 coding sequence is TGTGCCAGTAGTCAGGGGGCCATCTCTGGAAACACCATATATTTT. This translates into CASSQGAISGNTIYF.

V and J are TRBV18 and TRBJ1-1; maybe TRBD1 (5 bases). The germline V and J ends were trimmed by 2 bases and 11 bases, with 15 bases remaining between them. Per the germline V gene, CDR1 is KGHSH and CDR2 is LQKENI. This CDR3 is built from 13 residues. CDR3 sequence reads: CASSPDGARGAFF. The CDR3 DNA reads as TGTGCCAGCTCACCAGACGGGGCGCGGGGGGCTTTCTTT.

This clone has more than one count but fewer than ten. The chain combines TRBV4-1 with TRBJ2-7; 12 nucleotides align to TRBD1. The CDR3 is 16 amino acids. Germline V gives CDR1 MGHRA, CDR2 YSYEKL. V gave up 1 base and J gave up 7 bases; unmatched junction bases: 8. Here the CDR3 reads CASSQGQGQGAREQYF. CDR3 nucleotides: TGCGCCAGCAGCCAAGGTCAGGGACAGGGGGCTCGGGAGCAGTACTTC.

This rearrangement joins TRBV6-4 to TRBJ1-2; D remains unclear. Germline CDR1 MRHNA, CDR2 SNTAGT. V was trimmed by 10 bases and J by 3 bases, leaving 24 bases between them. The CDR3 is 16 residues long. CDR3 residues: CATRKTGILVHYGYTF. The DNA for the CDR3 is TGTGCCACCCGAAAGACGGGGATCCTGGTCCACTATGGCTACACCTTC.

This clone was found once. The chain carries TRBV6-4 and TRBJ2-7, with a possible D match to TRBD2 (5 bases). Trimming removed 0 bases at V and 7 bases at J, with 13 bases between. The CDR3 covers 14 residues. Germline V gene data show CDR1 as MRHNA and CDR2 as SNTAGT. CDR3 amino acids: CASSDSSGSGEQYF. The CDR3 DNA reads TGTGCCAGCAGTGACTCGTCGGGGTCTGGGGAGCAGTACTTC.

V is TRBV29-1 and J is TRBJ1-1; 7 nucleotides line up with TRBD1. V shed 3 bases, J shed 11 bases, and the junction held 9 bases outside the gene matches. The CDR3 is made up of 12 amino acids. Germline CDR1 is SQVTM and CDR2 is ANQGSEA. CDR3 nucleotide sequence: TGCAGCGTTGACGGTTCAGGGGGAGATGCTTTCTTT. Its translation is CSVDGSGGDAFF. The entire variable domain, with the rest obtained from reference TRBV29-1 and TRBJ1-1, is as follows: SAVISQKPSRDICQRGTSLTIQCQVDSQVTMMFWYRQQPGQSLTLIATANQGSEATYESGFVIDKFPISRPNLTFSTLTVSNMSPEDSSIYLCSVDGSGGDAFFGQGTRLTVV.

In this sample, this clone turned up once. The chain recombines TRBV14 with TRBJ2-5; D possibly corresponds to TRBD2 (5 bases). This CDR3 has 14 amino acids. Trimming removed 2 bases from V and 5 bases from J, with 12 bases in between. Germline-derived CDR1 and CDR2 are SGHDN and FVKESK. CDR3 nucleotides: TGTGCCAGCAGCCAATTTCTAGCTGGGGAGACCCAGTACTTC. Protein sequence: CASSQFLAGETQYF. Full variable domain (remainder filled in from reference TRBV14 and TRBJ2-5): EAGVTQFPSHSVIEKGQTVTLRCDPISGHDNLYWYRRVMGKEIKFLLHFVKESKQDESGMPNNRFLAERTGGTYSTLKVQPAELEDSGVYFCASSQFLAGETQYFGPGTRLLVL.

The rearrangement uses TRBV7-9 and TRBJ1-4, with TRBD1 as a possible D gene (5 bases). Trimming took off 4 bases at V and 8 bases at J, with 23 bases between the two ends. This CDR3 spans 17 amino acids. Per germline, CDR1 SEHNR and CDR2 FQNEAQ (reference sequence). The CDR3 sequence: CASSSSSQGTLIEKLFF. DNA of the CDR3: TGTGCCAGCAGCTCCTCAAGCCAGGGTACCCTTATCGAAAAACTGTTTTTT.

The rearrangement joins TRBV30 to TRBJ1-2; TRBD1 matches at 9 bases. This CDR3 has 10 amino acids. Germline assignment: CDR1 GTSNPN and CDR2 SVGIG (reference sequence). After removal of 8 bases from V and 8 bases from J, the junction contained 3 bases not matched to a gene. CDR3 coding DNA: TGTGCCGGGGACAGGGCGGGCTACACCTTC. Its protein product is CAGDRAGYTF. Full variable domain (missing parts from reference TRBV30 and TRBJ1-2): SQTIHQWPATLVQPVGSPLSLECTVEGTSNPNLYWYRQAAGRGLQLLFYSVGIGQISSEVPQNLSASRPQDRQFILSSKKLLLSDSGFYLCAGDRAGYTFGSGTRLTVV.

The rearrangement uses TRBV7-9 and TRBJ1-5; 9 bases match TRBD1. The CDR3 has 15 residues. Trimming cost V 5 bases and J 3 bases; bases outside gene matches: 5. CDR1 is SEHNR, CDR2 FQNEAQ, per germline (reference sequence). For the CDR3, the DNA is TGTGCCAGCAGCCTTGGACAGGGGAACAATCAGCCCCAGCATTTT. This sequence encodes CASSLGQGNNQPQHF.

The gene calls are TRBV18 and TRBJ2-1; weak D call: TRBD2 (5 bases). Germline V lookup: CDR1 KGHSH, CDR2 LQKENI. The CDR3 totals 12 residues. Trimming removed 4 bases from V and 9 bases from J, with 10 bases in between. CDR3 in DNA: TGTGCCAGCTCACTACTAGGCGGTGAGCAGTTCTTC. Protein product: CASSLLGGEQFF.

The J gene is TRBJ1-2, the V gene TRBV3-1 (or the pseudogene TRBV3-2), with 9 nucleotides matching TRBD1. V dropped 5 bases and J dropped 8; count of bases not matched to a gene: 15. Germline CDR1 reads LGHDT; CDR2 reads YNNKEL (reference sequence). The CDR3 spans 16 residues. The CDR3 region has the DNA TGTGCCAGCAGCGACACGTTTACAGGGGGCGCGGAGGGCTACACCTTC. This sequence encodes CASSDTFTGGAEGYTF.